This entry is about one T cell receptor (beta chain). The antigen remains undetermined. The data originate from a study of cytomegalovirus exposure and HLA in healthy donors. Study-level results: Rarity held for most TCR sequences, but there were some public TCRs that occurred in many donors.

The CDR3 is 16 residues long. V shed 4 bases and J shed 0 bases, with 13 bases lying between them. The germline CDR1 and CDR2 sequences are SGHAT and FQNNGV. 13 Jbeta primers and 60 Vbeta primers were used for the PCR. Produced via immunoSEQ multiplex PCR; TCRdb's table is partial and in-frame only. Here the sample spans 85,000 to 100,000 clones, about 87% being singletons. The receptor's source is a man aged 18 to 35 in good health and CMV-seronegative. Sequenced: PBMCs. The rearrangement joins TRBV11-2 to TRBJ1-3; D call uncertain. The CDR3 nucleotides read TGTGCCAGCAGCTGGATGGGAGCTGACTCTGGAAACACCATATATTTT. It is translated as CASSWMGADSGNTIYF.